This T cell receptor beta chain came from a study of Graves' ophthalmopathy and Graves' hyperthyroidism. Study-wide results and caveats: Forecasting of ophthalmopathy progression by the model achieved around 71% sensitivity and less than 80% specificity.

This clonotype was observed a few times. Antigen specificity is unknown. The authors amplified TCR beta CDR3 regions, and they did so from RNA transcripts for repertoire sequencing. An opening RT-PCR round employed HTBI primers and preceded a second-round multiplex PCR. TCRdb ran MiXCR on the multiplex PCR reads and lists one entry per CDR3 protein. The top ten hold more than 8.5% of the sample, which has approximately 460,000 distinct CDR3 sequences, 13% to 15% seen once. The PBMCs originated from around 9.7 ml of fresh peripheral blood. Per germline, CDR1 SGHVS and CDR2 FNYEAQ. Trimming removed 5 bases at V and 6 bases at J, with 17 bases between. The CDR3 has 14 residues.

The chain recombines TRBV7-6 with TRBJ2-7, with D perhaps given as TRBD1 or TRBD2 (5 bases each). The sequence derives from a woman aged 30 to 39 with Graves' ophthalmopathy. Sequencing input: blood. The CDR3 DNA follows: TGTGCCAGCAGCGACCCGGGACGTAGAGCCGAGCAGTACTTC. Translated, it gives CASSDPGRRAEQYF.